Each of the 21 T cell receptor beta chains below was sequenced from the same sample in a study of T cells in localized non-small cell lung cancer (dated by TCRdb to the early 2020s). The method behind the library was the immunoSEQ multiplex PCR assay. Imported from immuneACCESS, the table was reduced by TCRdb to in-frame sequences with V and J called. These copies leave out some clones; in studies compared against another copy, an unresolved V gene accounts for under half, and the cause of the remainder is not known. The sample records 1,500 to 2,000 clones, around 30% of which are singletons. The ten largest clonotypes hold around 21% of the sample. Sequenced here: normal lung tissue next to the tumor, sampled before any cancer treatment. These receptor sequences come from a male donor aged 60 or over with stage I squamous cell lung carcinoma.

The V call is TRBV9, the J call TRBJ2-1; D is unclear. V was clipped by 3 bases and J by 11 bases, with 12 bases between them. Germline lookup yields CDR1 SGDLS and CDR2 YYNGEE. The CDR3 is 12 residues long. The CDR3 protein is CASSAGEAQQFF. In DNA, the CDR3 is TGTGCCAGCAGCGCCGGAGAGGCTCAGCAGTTCTTC. The variable domain in full, with the rest retrieved from reference TRBV9 and TRBJ2-1, is DSGVTQTPKHLITATGQRVTLRCSPRSGDLSVYWYQQSLDQGLQFLIQYYNGEERAKGNILERFSAQQFPDLHSELNLSSLELGDSALYFCASSAGEAQQFFGPGTRLTVL.

In its sample, this clone was seen a few times. This sequence joins TRBV6-8 and TRBJ2-3; D gene uncertain. The CDR3 runs to 15 residues. The V and J ends lost 4 bases and 2 bases respectively, with 13 bases between them. Germline-derived CDR1 and CDR2 are MNHGY and SAAAGT. CDR3 DNA: TGTGCCAGCAGTTCCCTAGGAAGTCCCACAGATACGCAGTATTTT. This gives the protein CASSSLGSPTDTQYF.

The rearrangement joins TRBV18 to TRBJ2-7; D is perhaps TRBD2 (6 bases). The CDR3 has 13 amino acids. With 3 bases removed from V and 3 bases from J, the gap between germline ends came to 9 bases. Germline V gives CDR1 KGHSH, CDR2 LQKENI. This CDR3 reads CASSPAEGYEQYF. In nucleotides, the CDR3 is TGTGCCAGCTCACCTGCGGAGGGCTACGAGCAGTACTTC.

The V gene is TRBV18, the J gene TRBJ1-1; D gene uncertain. The CDR3 runs to 12 residues. Germline V CDR1 and CDR2: KGHSH, LQKENI. The germline V and J ends were trimmed by 2 bases and 5 bases, with 6 bases remaining between them. CDR3 protein: CASSPAATEAFF. The CDR3 nucleotides read TGTGCCAGCTCACCAGCCGCTACTGAAGCTTTCTTT.

J is TRBJ2-1 and V is TRBV29-1; a weak D match, TRBD2 (6 bases). The germline gives CDR1 SQVTM, CDR2 ANQGSEA. The length of the CDR3 is 14 residues. The V end lost 6 bases, the J end lost 5 bases, and 17 bases lay between the germline ends. As DNA, the CDR3 is TGCAGCGTGGCGGCGGCGGGATTTAACAATGAGCAGTTCTTC. This encodes CSVAAAGFNNEQFF.

The chain recombines TRBV28 with TRBJ1-1, with D possibly TRBD1 on 5 matching bases. Germline-derived CDR1 and CDR2 are MDHEN and SYDVKM. The CDR3 covers 15 residues. Trimming removed 7 bases from V and 0 bases from J, with 15 bases in between. In DNA, the CDR3 is TGTGCCAGCACCCTTCCAGGGCCGATGAACACTGAAGCTTTCTTT. This translates into CASTLPGPMNTEAFF. The whole variable domain, remainder taken from reference TRBV28 and TRBJ1-1, is DVKVTQSSRYLVKRTGEKVFLECVQDMDHENMFWYRQDPGLGLRLIYFSYDVKMKEKGDIPEGYSVSREKKERFSLILESASTNQTSMYLCASTLPGPMNTEAFFGQGTRLTVV.

A few counts support this clone. V and J are TRBV14 and TRBJ2-7, with 7 bases aligning to TRBD1. CDR1 SGHDN and CDR2 FVKESK come from the germline V gene. The CDR3 length is 13 residues. The ends lost 5 bases at V and 5 bases at J; junction bases unmatched: 6. CDR3 region: CASSDRVSDEQYF. The CDR3 bases are TGTGCCAGCAGCGACAGGGTGTCGGACGAGCAGTACTTC.

The chain uses TRBV19 and TRBJ2-2, with 7 bases identical to TRBD1. The CDR3 has 17 amino acids. Germline-derived CDR1 and CDR2 are LNHDA and SQIVND (reference sequence). Trimming cost V 6 bases and J 5 bases; bases outside gene matches: 15. The CDR3 loop reads CASSHYSGTEATGELFF. The CDR3 DNA reads as TGTGCCAGTAGCCATTACTCCGGGACAGAGGCGACCGGGGAGCTGTTTTTT. The full variable domain, with the rest looked up from reference TRBV19 and TRBJ2-2, is DGGITQSPKYLFRKEGQNVTLSCEQNLNHDAMYWYRQDPGQGLRLIYYSQIVNDFQKGDIAEGYSVSREKKESFPLTVTSAQKNPTAFYLCASSHYSGTEATGELFFGEGSRLTVL.

The chain combines TRBV11-3 with TRBJ2-1; the D is unclear. This CDR3 contains 15 residues. From germline, CDR1 is SGHNT and CDR2 YENEEA. Trimming took 4 bases from V and 4 from J, leaving 14 bases between them. CDR3 sequence reads: CASSSLVDPYNEQFF. CDR3 DNA: TGTGCCAGCAGCTCACTTGTGGACCCTTACAATGAGCAGTTCTTC.

The J gene is TRBJ2-5, the V gene TRBV11-3, with TRBD2 as a possible D gene (5 bases). Looked up from germline, CDR1 is SGHNT and CDR2 is YENEEA. The length of the CDR3 is 14 residues. V was cut by 5 bases and J by 5 bases, with 15 bases left in between. DNA for the CDR3: TGTGCCAGCAGCGGACTGGAAGGGCAGGAGACCCAGTACTTC. The encoded protein is CASSGLEGQETQYF.

The V and J genes are TRBV29-1 and TRBJ1-1; D not certain. The V end was cut by 7 bases, the J end by 2 bases, with 14 bases between. Germline V gene sequence: CDR1 SQVTM, CDR2 ANQGSEA. This CDR3 is 13 amino acids long. The CDR3 DNA is TGCAGCGCCGTTGAGGGTCGTAACACTGAAGCTTTCTTT. Translated: CSAVEGRNTEAFF.

In its sample, this clone was seen a few times. V gene TRBV15 combines with J gene TRBJ2-1; D remains ambiguous. V was clipped by 0 bases and J by 5 bases, with 14 bases between them. Per germline, CDR1 LNHNV and CDR2 YYDKDF (reference sequence). This CDR3 spans 16 amino acids. Here the CDR3 DNA reads TGTGCCACCAGCAGAGATATCAGCCCCGGCGACAATGAGCAGTTCTTC. Translated: CATSRDISPGDNEQFF.

The chain combines TRBV19 with TRBJ2-1; no firm D call. The CDR3 spans 11 residues. CDR1 is LNHDA, CDR2 SQIVND, per germline (reference sequence). Between the trimmed V and J ends, which lost 4 bases and 10 bases, there was a span of 8 bases. The CDR3 bases are TGTGCCAGTAGTACATTGGGGGAGCAGTTCTTC. This gives the protein CASSTLGEQFF.

By sample fraction, this clone is large. The genes are TRBV15 and TRBJ2-3, with D perhaps TRBD2 (5 bases). This CDR3 contains 15 residues. Per the germline V gene, CDR1 is LNHNV and CDR2 is YYDKDF (reference sequence). Trimming left V 3 bases short and J 3 bases short, with 13 bases between. CDR3 nucleotide sequence: TGTGCCACCAGCAGTAGAGTCGGGGAGACAGATACGCAGTATTTT. Encoded protein: CATSSRVGETDTQYF. Drawing the rest from reference TRBV15 and TRBJ2-3, the complete variable domain is DAMVIQNPRYQVTQFGKPVTLSCSQTLNHNVMYWYQQKSSQAPKLLFHYYDKDFNNEADTPDNFQSRRPNTSFCFLDIRSPGLGDTAMYLCATSSRVGETDTQYFGPGTRLTVL.

By its share, this clone is large. At the DNA level, this CDR3 is encoded by other sequences in the same sample as well. This rearrangement joins TRBV30 to TRBJ2-1; the D is unclear. V was trimmed by 4 bases and J by 0 bases, leaving 7 bases between them. The CDR3 length is 13 residues. CDR1 GTSNPN and CDR2 SVGIG come from the germline V gene (reference sequence). The CDR3 loop reads CAWTRSSYNEQFF. CDR3 in DNA: TGTGCCTGGACACGAAGCTCCTACAATGAGCAGTTCTTC.

By frequency in the sample, this clone is large. This chain connects TRBV6-8 to TRBJ2-1, with unresolved D. Germline V gives CDR1 MNHGY, CDR2 SAAAGT. The V end was cut by 8 bases, the J end by 5 bases, with 13 bases between. CDR3 length equals 13 residues. The CDR3 DNA reads as TGTGCCAGCGTCATGTGGCTTAACAATGAGCAGTTCTTC. Its translation is CASVMWLNNEQFF.

This clone was detected a few times. The rearrangement links TRBV6-8 to TRBJ1-3, with TRBD1 as a possible D gene (5 bases). This CDR3 contains 14 residues. Per germline, CDR1 MNHGY and CDR2 SAAAGT. The V and J ends lost 6 bases and 2 bases respectively, with 11 bases between them. The CDR3 region has the DNA TGTGCCAGCAGCCCATCAGGGACTGGAAACACCATATATTTT. Translating it yields CASSPSGTGNTIYF.

CDR3 bases: TGCGCCAGCAGCTTGACTATCGGGGGCTACGAGCAGTACTTC. As protein: CASSLTIGGYEQYF. The chain carries TRBV5-1 and TRBJ2-7; D is perhaps TRBD2 (6 bases). The CDR3 length is 14 residues. Germline V CDR1 and CDR2: SGHRS, YFSETQ. Deletions cut 1 base from V and 3 bases from J, with 11 bases between. Drawing the rest from reference TRBV5-1 and TRBJ2-7, the complete variable domain is KAGVTQTPRYLIKTRGQQVTLSCSPISGHRSVSWYQQTPGQGLQFLFEYFSETQRNKGNFPGRFSGRQFSNSRSEMNVSTLELGDSALYLCASSLTIGGYEQYFGPGTRLTVT.

V gene TRBV29-1 combines with J gene TRBJ1-5, with TRBD1 matching over 11 bases. The germline CDR1 and CDR2 sequences are SQVTM and ANQGSEA. The CDR3 runs to 14 residues. With 5 bases clipped from V and 5 bases from J, the junction kept 5 bases outside the gene matches. The CDR3 nucleotides are TGCAGCGTTCGGACAGGGGGCTTCGATCAGCCCCAGCATTTT. This codes for CSVRTGGFDQPQHF.

Judged by abundance, this clone is medium-sized (0.01 to 0.1%). The J gene is TRBJ2-3, the V gene TRBV11-3, with TRBD2 matching over 8 bases. V lost 5 bases to trimming and J lost 1 base; unmatched junction nucleotides: 8. CDR3 size: 16 residues. The germline V gene encodes CDR1 SGHNT and CDR2 YENEEA. The CDR3: CASSVRTSKGTDTQYF. CDR3 in DNA: TGTGCCAGCAGCGTACGGACTAGCAAGGGCACAGATACGCAGTATTTT.

The chain employs TRBV18 and TRBJ2-1; D gene unclear. This CDR3 spans 13 amino acids. Germline-derived CDR1 and CDR2 are KGHSH and LQKENI. V shed 2 bases and J shed 7 bases, with 9 bases lying between them. The CDR3 DNA sequence: TGTGCCAGCTCACCATCCCTCGGTAATGAGCAGTTCTTC. It specifies CASSPSLGNEQFF.